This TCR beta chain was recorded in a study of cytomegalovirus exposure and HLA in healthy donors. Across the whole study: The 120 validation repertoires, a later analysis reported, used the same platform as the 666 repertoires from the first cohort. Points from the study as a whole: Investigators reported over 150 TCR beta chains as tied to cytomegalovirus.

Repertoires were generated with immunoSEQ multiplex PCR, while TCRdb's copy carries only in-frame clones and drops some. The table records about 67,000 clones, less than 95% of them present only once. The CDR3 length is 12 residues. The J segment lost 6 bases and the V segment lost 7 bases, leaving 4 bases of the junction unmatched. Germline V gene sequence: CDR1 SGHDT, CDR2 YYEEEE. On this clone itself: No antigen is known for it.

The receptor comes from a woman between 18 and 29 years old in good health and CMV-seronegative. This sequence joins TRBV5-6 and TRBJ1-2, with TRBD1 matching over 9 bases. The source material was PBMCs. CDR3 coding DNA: TGTGCCAGCCGGGACAGGGAGAATGGCTACACCTTC. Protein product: CASRDRENGYTF.